The 11 T cell receptor beta chains below were found in one sample sequenced in a study of T cell responses to AZD1222 COVID-19 vaccine. Sequencing was performed with immunoSEQ multiplex PCR; in TCRdb, only in-frame clones are kept and a portion is missing. The sample lists over 95,000 clones; approximately 93% were seen once. Material: peripheral blood, obtained on day 0 of AZD1222 vaccination. The receptor source for this set is an adult in good health.

A few counts support this clone. This rearrangement joins TRBV19 to TRBJ2-5; no clear D. The V and J ends lost 1 base and 5 bases respectively, with 14 bases between them. The CDR3 extends over 15 amino acids. Germline V CDR1 and CDR2: LNHDA, SQIVND (reference sequence). The CDR3 sequence: CASSIGAGFGETQYF. CDR3 DNA sequence: TGTGCCAGTAGTATAGGGGCAGGCTTCGGTGAGACCCAGTACTTC.

This clone was found a few times. The chain combines TRBV21-1 with TRBJ2-3. TRBV21-1 is annotated as a pseudogene. The CDR3 runs 16 residues. The CDR3 nucleotides read TGTGCCAGCAGCACCTCCACTGGCCCTAGCACAGATACGCAGTATTTT. As protein: CASSTSTGPSTDTQYF.

The V gene is TRBV12-3 or TRBV12-4, the J gene TRBJ2-1; 8 positions match TRBD1. V lost 6 bases, J lost 3 bases, and 1 base stayed unmatched. The CDR3 is 13 amino acids. CDR3: CASRGQGYNEQFF. The DNA of the CDR3 is TGTGCCAGCAGAGGACAGGGCTACAATGAGCAGTTCTTC.

V usage is TRBV11-3 and J usage is TRBJ2-7; D possibly corresponds to TRBD1 (6 bases). V was pared by 5 bases and J by 0 bases, with 8 bases between. This CDR3 comprises 13 residues. Looked up from germline, CDR1 is SGHNT and CDR2 is YENEEA. The CDR3 spells CASSLQGSYEQYF. For the CDR3, the DNA is TGTGCCAGCAGCCTACAGGGCTCCTACGAGCAGTACTTC.

V and J are TRBV18 and TRBJ1-3; D is uncertain. V lost 0 bases, J lost 3 bases, and 3 bases lay in between. The CDR3 length is 13 residues. Germline CDR1 reads KGHSH; CDR2 reads LQKENI. The CDR3 DNA sequence: TGTGCCAGCTCACCACCGTATGGAAACACCATATATTTT. Protein: CASSPPYGNTIYF.

V and J are TRBV18 and TRBJ1-3, with TRBD1 matching over 9 bases. Germline CDR1 KGHSH, CDR2 LQKENI. With 4 bases clipped from V and 6 bases from J, the junction kept 1 base outside the gene matches. The CDR3 consists of 13 residues. The CDR3 DNA reads as TGTGCCAGCTCACGGACAGGGGAAAACACCATATATTTT. Protein sequence: CASSRTGENTIYF.

This chain joins TRBV5-1 and TRBJ1-2; 9 bases are shared with TRBD1. This CDR3 has 13 residues. The germline V gene encodes CDR1 SGHRS and CDR2 YFSETQ. Losses at the gene ends were 5 bases for V and 3 bases for J; bases not matched to a gene: 2. CDR3 in amino acids: CASRRTGDYGYTF. The CDR3, as DNA: TGCGCCAGCAGACGGACAGGGGACTATGGCTACACCTTC.

The rearrangement links TRBV25-1 to TRBJ1-2; 12 positions match TRBD1. The CDR3 has 16 amino acids. Per the germline V gene, CDR1 is MGHDK and CDR2 is SYGVNS. V shed 4 bases and J 7 bases; nucleotides not matched to a gene: 10. In DNA form, the CDR3 reads TGTGCCAGCAGTGTCCGGGGACAGGGGGCGCAGGGTGGCTACACCTTC. Its protein is CASSVRGQGAQGGYTF.

The V gene is TRBV5-5, the J gene TRBJ2-1; no clear D. The germline V and J ends were trimmed by 2 bases and 0 bases, with 9 bases remaining between them. This CDR3 contains 15 residues. The germline V gene has CDR1 SGHKS and CDR2 YYEKEE (reference sequence). Here the CDR3 DNA reads TGTGCCAGCAGCTTAATAGGGAACTCCTACAATGAGCAGTTCTTC. Amino acids: CASSLIGNSYNEQFF. Combining the CDR3 with reference TRBV5-5 and TRBJ2-1 gives the whole variable domain DAGVTQSPTHLIKTRGQQVTLRCSPISGHKSVSWYQQVLGQGPQFIFQYYEKEERGRGNFPDRFSARQFPNYSSELNVNALLLGDSALYLCASSLIGNSYNEQFFGPGTRLTVL.

The chain carries TRBV6-5 and TRBJ1-2; perhaps TRBD1 as D (6 bases). V lost 0 bases and J lost 8, with 10 bases in between. The CDR3 spans 13 residues. Germline V gene lookup returns CDR1 MNHEY and CDR2 SVGAGI. CDR3 in DNA: TGTGCCAGCAGTTACTCGGGGGGCGCGGGCTACACCTTC. This translates into CASSYSGGAGYTF.

The chain couples TRBV5-1 to TRBJ1-1; 12 nucleotides agree with TRBD1. The V segment lost 0 bases and the J segment 4 bases; nucleotides outside the gene matches: 16. From germline, CDR1 is SGHRS and CDR2 YFSETQ. The CDR3 runs 20 residues. The chain's CDR3 is CASSLVGDRGPFSQGTEAFF. DNA for the CDR3: TGCGCCAGCAGCTTGGTGGGGGACAGGGGGCCGTTCTCCCAGGGCACTGAAGCTTTCTTT.